Listed below are T cell receptor beta chains from one sample, sequenced in a study of blood T cell repertoires in COVID-19. The repertoire was sequenced with immunoSEQ multiplex PCR; TCRdb's copy has only in-frame clones and lacks some. The data show a few hundred thousand clones, 65% to 90% seen once. Source material: PBMCs or T cells enriched from blood (not recorded which). All receptors come from a woman aged 40-49 years with acute COVID-19. Both conserved end residues are part of each CDR3. D genes are given only for firm matches. Some rows mark clone size as missing; the rest say once, few, many or name a class of expanded clone.

DNA | CDR3 | D | size | J | V | length
TGCGCCAGCAGCTTGGGGAGAGCGGGAGTTGGGGTAGGATCCTACAATGAGCAGTTCTTC | CASSLGRAGVGVGSYNEQFF | TRBD2 | NA | TRBJ2-1 | TRBV5-1 | 20
TGTGCCAGCACTCCAACAGCCCTGAACACTGAAGCTTTCTTT | CASTPTALNTEAFF | NA | NA | TRBJ1-1 | TRBV6-5 | 14
TGTGCCAGTAGTATTTACAGGGTCGTTTCGACGGGCAATCAGCCCCAGCATTTT | CASSIYRVVSTGNQPQHF | NA | NA | TRBJ1-5 | TRBV19 | 18
TGTGCCAGCAGGATTCAGGGATCCGTCGGCTACACCTTC | CASRIQGSVGYTF | NA | NA | TRBJ1-2 | TRBV12-3/TRBV12-4 | 13
TGTGCCAGCAGCGTAGGGCTAGCGGGAGTTGGCACAGATACGCAGTATTTT | CASSVGLAGVGTDTQYF | TRBD2 | NA | TRBJ2-3 | TRBV9 | 17
TGTGCCAGTAAAGGAGGGGTTACGCAGTATTTT | CASKGGVTQYF | NA | few | TRBJ2-3 | TRBV19 | 11
TGTGCCAGTAGTAACCCCGGACGGGGTAGCAATCAGCCCCAGCATTTT | CASSNPGRGSNQPQHF | NA | once | TRBJ1-5 | TRBV19 | 16
TGCGCCAGCAGATTAGACGGCACCAGGGCCCATGGCTACACCTTC | CASRLDGTRAHGYTF | NA | NA | TRBJ1-2 | TRBV5-1 | 15
TGTGCCAGTAGTATAGGGGGGGGCCACGGGCAGCCCCAGCATTTT | CASSIGGGHGQPQHF | NA | NA | TRBJ1-5 | TRBV19 | 15
TGTGCCAGCAGTTGGGAACAGGGAAGGGGCTATGGCTACACCTTC | CASSWEQGRGYGYTF | NA | NA | TRBJ1-2 | TRBV7-2 | 15
TGTGCCAGCAAGGTAGCGGGGATCACAGATACGCAGTATTTT | CASKVAGITDTQYF | TRBD2 | NA | TRBJ2-3 | TRBV27 | 14
TGTGCCAGCTCACCACCCCAACTAGCGGGGGGAATTACGCAGTATTTT | CASSPPQLAGGITQYF | TRBD2 | NA | TRBJ2-3 | TRBV18 | 16
TGCGCCAGCAGTGAAGAGGCTTTCTTT | CASSEEAFF | NA | NA | TRBJ1-1 | TRBV23-1 | 9
TGTGCCAGCAGCACCGGGATGGCTGGAAACACCATATATTTT | CASSTGMAGNTIYF | NA | once | TRBJ1-3 | TRBV6-2/TRBV6-3 | 14